This T cell receptor (beta chain) emerged from a study of blood T cell repertoires in COVID-19. Study summary: COVID-19 samples, acute and convalescent, were from the United States, Italy and Spain. Sample material is recorded as cDNA or gDNA derived from T cells, B-cell-depleted T cells, or PBMCs.

Trimming removed 10 bases at V and 3 bases at J, with 10 bases between. The CDR3 covers 11 residues. CDR1 SGDLS and CDR2 YYNGEE come from the germline V gene. Per the authors' pipeline: The authors estimated nucleated cell counts from reference gene primer amplification. TCRdb's copy holds only in-frame clones and misses some; the assay was immunoSEQ multiplex PCR. The V and J calls and clone size were taken over from that table, and D and trimming were inferred from the DNA. The table shows some 150,000 clones, with more than 75% occurring only once. The chain joins TRBV9 to TRBJ1-2; D is undetermined. Input material: peripheral blood. The clonotype originates from a man aged 35 to 55 with acute or convalescent COVID-19. The CDR3 nucleotides read TGTGCCTCCCGTTCGGACTATGGCTACACCTTC. Translated: CASRSDYGYTF.